This T cell receptor beta chain was documented in a study of blood T cell repertoires in COVID-19. Method: immunoSEQ multiplex PCR; TCRdb's copy keeps in-frame clones and lacks some. The sample includes just over 150,000 clones, 85% to 90% seen only once; the top ten take over 12%. This clone was observed once. The sequence came from a woman in her thirties or forties with acute or convalescent COVID-19. Sequenced: peripheral blood.

CDR3 loop: CASSEGQIYNSPLHF. In DNA form, the CDR3 reads TGTGCCAGCAGCGAAGGACAGATTTATAATTCACCCCTCCACTTT. V and J are TRBV9 and TRBJ1-6, with a weak D call TRBD1 (6 bases). V was shortened by 3 bases and J by 4 bases, with 11 bases between the two germline ends. The germline CDR1 and CDR2 sequences are SGDLS and YYNGEE. The CDR3 covers 15 residues.